These T cell receptor beta chains were read from a single sample in a study of post-analysis software for immune sequencing data. TCRdb processed the PCR reads anew with MiXCR; each CDR3 protein has one entry. The table has over 700,000 distinct CDR3 sequences, 30% seen once. Sequencing was carried out using blood. All receptors derive from a girl aged 5 to 17 with multiple sclerosis. CDR3s include the opening cysteine and the closing phenylalanine or tryptophan. D genes are given only for firm matches. Size tells how often a clone was seen (once, few, many) or the class of an expanded clone, and some rows leave it out.

V: TRBV5-1
J: TRBJ1-3
size: few
D: .
CDR3: CASSLGSISGNTIYF
DNA: TGCGCCAGCAGCTTGGGAAGCATCTCTGGAAACACCATATATTTT

V: TRBV15
J: TRBJ2-7
size: few
D: .
CDR3: CATSRGSQEDEQYF
DNA: TGTGCCACCAGCAGAGGGAGTCAGGAGGACGAGCAGTACTTC

V: TRBV7-8
J: TRBJ1-1
size: .
D: .
CDR3: CASSLARGGFNTEAFF
DNA: TGTGCCAGCAGCTTAGCCCGGGGAGGGTTTAACACTGAAGCTTTCTTT

V: TRBV12-3/TRBV12-4
J: TRBJ1-5
size: few
D: .
CDR3: CASRSAGFGGQPQHF
DNA: TGTGCCAGCAGGTCGGCCGGATTCGGTGGTCAGCCCCAGCATTTT

V: TRBV2
J: TRBJ1-5
size: .
D: .
CDR3: CASSFPGPSEDQPQHF
DNA: TGTGCCAGCAGTTTTCCGGGACCCTCGGAGGATCAGCCCCAGCATTTT

V: TRBV7-9
J: TRBJ2-5
size: .
D: TRBD2
CDR3: CASSFRPIVSSGRPQETQYF
DNA: TGTGCCAGCAGCTTCCGCCCGATCGTGTCTAGCGGGAGGCCGCAAGAGACCCAGTACTTC

V: TRBV6-5
J: TRBJ2-7
size: many
D: TRBD2
CDR3: CASSYSGLAGDNEQYF
DNA: TGTGCCAGCAGTTACTCTGGACTAGCGGGAGATAACGAGCAGTACTTC

V: TRBV20-1
J: TRBJ2-4
size: .
D: .
CDR3: CSYDPLKNIQYF
DNA: TGCAGTTATGACCCACTGAAAAACATTCAGTACTTC

V: TRBV4-2
J: TRBJ1-5
size: .
D: .
CDR3: CASSPVVAEDFNQPQHF
DNA: TGTGCCAGCAGCCCTGTAGTGGCGGAAGATTTTAATCAGCCCCAGCATTTT

V: TRBV6-5
J: TRBJ2-7
size: .
D: .
CDR3: CASSYGITYEQYF
DNA: TGTGCCAGCAGTTACGGGATAACCTACGAGCAGTACTTC

V: TRBV27
J: TRBJ1-2
size: .
D: TRBD1
CDR3: CASSLSAGGFYGYTF
DNA: TGTGCCAGCAGTTTATCGGCAGGGGGATTCTATGGCTACACCTTC

V: TRBV20-1
J: TRBJ1-2
size: .
D: .
CDR3: CSARDVKGPWSYTF
DNA: TGCAGTGCTAGAGATGTTAAGGGACCATGGAGCTACACCTTC

V: TRBV2
J: TRBJ2-5
size: few
D: .
CDR3: CASNPGTAQETQYF
DNA: TGTGCCAGCAACCCAGGAACAGCCCAAGAGACCCAGTACTTC

V: TRBV15
J: TRBJ2-2
size: .
D: .
CDR3: CATSGTGAGELFF
DNA: TGTGCCACCAGCGGAACCGGGGCTGGGGAGCTGTTTTTT

V: TRBV5-1
J: TRBJ1-6
size: few
D: .
CDR3: CASSSSGPGRNSPLHF
DNA: TGCGCCAGCAGCTCCTCTGGACCCGGACGGAATTCACCCCTCCACTTT

V: TRBV20-1
J: TRBJ2-7
size: .
D: TRBD2
CDR3: CSASPLLAGVPNEQYF
DNA: TGCAGTGCGTCTCCCTTACTAGCGGGAGTCCCCAATGAGCAGTACTTC

V: TRBV5-5
J: TRBJ2-3
size: few
D: TRBD2
CDR3: CASSLNWAGGTDTQYF
DNA: TGTGCCAGCAGCTTGAACTGGGCGGGGGGCACAGATACGCAGTATTTT

V: TRBV6-1
J: TRBJ2-7
size: .
D: .
CDR3: CASRATASYEQYF
DNA: TGTGCCAGCAGAGCGACAGCATCCTACGAGCAGTACTTC

V: TRBV9
J: TRBJ2-3
size: few
D: .
CDR3: CASSVPRSDPIDTQYF
DNA: TGTGCCAGCAGCGTTCCCCGATCTGACCCCATAGATACGCAGTATTTT

V: TRBV6-1
J: TRBJ1-5
size: .
D: TRBD1
CDR3: CASRAPGQGNQPQHF
DNA: TGTGCCAGCAGAGCCCCGGGACAGGGGAATCAGCCCCAGCATTTT

V: TRBV20-1
J: TRBJ2-3
size: few
D: TRBD2
CDR3: CSASSPRTSGTDTQYF
DNA: TGCAGTGCCTCGTCCCCGAGGACTAGCGGGACAGATACGCAGTATTTT

V: TRBV7-2
J: TRBJ1-4
size: once
D: .
CDR3: CASSLNGQGIEKLFF
DNA: TGTGCCAGCAGCTTAAACGGGCAGGGAATTGAAAAACTGTTTTTT

V: TRBV27
J: TRBJ2-5
size: few
D: .
CDR3: CASRRLTGQYQETQYF
DNA: TGTGCCAGCAGAAGACTTACAGGGCAGTACCAAGAGACCCAGTACTTC

V: TRBV20-1
J: TRBJ2-3
size: few
D: .
CDR3: CSARGLRNTQYF
DNA: TGCAGTGCTAGAGGGCTTCGTAATACGCAGTATTTT

V: TRBV6-4
J: TRBJ1-2
size: few
D: TRBD1
CDR3: CASKPGTGYYGYTF
DNA: TGTGCCAGCAAACCGGGGACAGGGTACTATGGCTACACCTTC

V: TRBV6-5
J: TRBJ1-1
size: .
D: .
CDR3: CASTYAPNTEAFF
DNA: TGTGCCAGCACCTACGCCCCAAACACTGAAGCTTTCTTT

V: TRBV20-1
J: TRBJ2-1
size: .
D: .
CDR3: CSARRDLLPYNEQFF
DNA: TGCAGTGCCCGCCGGGACCTCCTCCCCTACAATGAGCAGTTCTTC

V: TRBV27
J: TRBJ1-1
size: .
D: .
CDR3: CASRPGQEIEAFF
DNA: TGTGCCAGCAGGCCGGGACAAGAGATAGAAGCTTTCTTT

V: TRBV15
J: TRBJ2-2
size: .
D: .
CDR3: CATSGQRGPTNTGELFF
DNA: TGTGCCACCAGCGGCCAGAGAGGCCCAACGAACACCGGGGAGCTGTTTTTT

V: TRBV9
J: TRBJ2-1
size: .
D: .
CDR3: CASSVVREPAYNEQFF
DNA: TGTGCCAGCAGCGTAGTGAGGGAACCCGCCTACAATGAGCAGTTCTTC

V: TRBV20-1
J: TRBJ2-1
size: .
D: .
CDR3: CSAPGGGEQFF
DNA: TGCAGTGCCCCAGGGGGGGGTGAGCAGTTCTTC

V: TRBV3-1
J: TRBJ2-1
size: .
D: TRBD2
CDR3: CASSQGVDPGGMRFF
DNA: TGTGCCAGCAGCCAAGGGGTCGATCCGGGGGGTATGCGGTTCTTC

V: TRBV29-1
J: TRBJ2-1
size: many
D: .
CDR3: CSVGMTYNEQFF
DNA: TGCAGCGTTGGCATGACCTACAATGAGCAGTTCTTC

V: TRBV13
J: TRBJ2-6
size: .
D: TRBD2
CDR3: CASSYSSGSFSGANVLTF
DNA: TGTGCCAGCAGCTATTCTAGCGGGAGTTTCTCTGGGGCCAACGTCCTGACTTTC

V: TRBV7-2
J: TRBJ2-1
size: .
D: TRBD2
CDR3: CVSSPSGGAYNEQFF
DNA: TGTGTCAGCAGCCCTAGCGGGGGGGCCTACAATGAGCAGTTCTTC

V: TRBV7-2
J: TRBJ2-7
size: few
D: .
CDR3: CASSLARETRYF
DNA: TGTGCCAGCAGCTTAGCGAGGGAGACCCGGTACTTC

V: TRBV12-3/TRBV12-4
J: TRBJ1-1
size: .
D: .
CDR3: CASSPWDRRNTEAFF
DNA: TGTGCCAGCAGTCCCTGGGACCGTCGGAACACTGAAGCTTTCTTT

V: TRBV5-1
J: TRBJ1-6
size: few
D: TRBD1
CDR3: CASSHRGQSYNSPLHF
DNA: TGCGCCAGCAGCCACAGGGGGCAGTCCTATAATTCACCCCTCCACTTT

V: TRBV7-2
J: TRBJ1-1
size: .
D: .
CDR3: CASSLGRVEAFF
DNA: TGTGCCAGCAGCTTAGGTAGGGTTGAAGCTTTCTTT

V: TRBV5-6
J: TRBJ2-7
size: .
D: TRBD2
CDR3: CASSFGGAPKYRYDEQYF
DNA: TGTGCCAGCAGCTTCGGGGGGGCCCCCAAATATAGATACGACGAGCAGTACTTC

V: TRBV10-2
J: TRBJ2-2
size: .
D: TRBD2
CDR3: CASSVPGLGRANTGELFF
DNA: TGCGCCAGCAGTGTCCCGGGACTAGGGAGGGCGAACACCGGGGAGCTGTTTTTT

V: TRBV3-1
J: TRBJ2-7
size: .
D: .
CDR3: CASSQENRAAGQYF
DNA: TGTGCCAGCAGCCAAGAAAATCGTGCAGCAGGGCAGTACTTC

V: TRBV24-1
J: TRBJ1-4
size: .
D: TRBD1
CDR3: CATSETDRGNEKLFF
DNA: TGTGCCACCAGTGAGACGGACAGGGGTAATGAAAAACTGTTTTTT

V: TRBV20-1
J: TRBJ1-5
size: few
D: .
CDR3: CSARTGRGSNQPQHF
DNA: TGCAGTGCTAGGACGGGCAGGGGAAGCAATCAGCCCCAGCATTTT

V: TRBV28
J: TRBJ2-3
size: .
D: TRBD2
CDR3: CASSFTSGADTQYF
DNA: TGTGCCAGCAGTTTTACTAGCGGGGCAGATACGCAGTATTTT

V: TRBV7-9
J: TRBJ2-7
size: .
D: TRBD1
CDR3: CASSLRQGRGYEQYF
DNA: TGTGCCAGCAGCCTACGACAGGGAAGGGGATACGAGCAGTACTTC